This T cell receptor (beta chain) was identified during a study of regulatory T cells in long-lasting Graves disease. Whole-study findings and limits: There was favoring of TRBV28, TRBJ1-2 and TRBJ2-5 in persistent disease. Results may be inaccurate due to the small sample size.

This sample's time point: persistent/refractory GD, antithyroid drugs over 5 years with positive TRAb. PBMC-extracted RNA yielded the TCR library. Investigators report Graves' disease was diagnosed under American Thyroid Association guidelines. Concerning this clonotype: As yet, its antigen is unknown.

Library construction for TCR beta used iRepertoire HTBI primers and Arm-PCR of CDR3 regions. In TCRdb, the multiplex PCR reads were re-called with MiXCR into one record per CDR3 protein. This table has fewer than 550,000 distinct CDR3 sequences, approximately 21% appearing once. The CDR3 length is 15 residues. Trimming stripped 4 bases from V and 7 bases from J, with 14 bases between. Germline CDR1 is SGHTA and CDR2 is FQGNSA. The sequence was collected from a female donor with Graves disease. The sequencing used peripheral blood mononuclear cells (PBMCs), collected when the disease was refractory, from a patient treated with antithyroid drugs. The chain uses TRBV7-2 and TRBJ1-6, with a possible D match to TRBD1 (6 bases). The chain's CDR3 is CASSYSQGTNSPLHF. CDR3 bases: TGTGCCAGCAGCTATTCACAGGGCACGAATTCACCCCTCCACTTT.